Listed here is a single T cell receptor (beta chain). This sample was taken from a study of T cells after yellow fever vaccination. TCRdb re-called the 5' RACE reads with MiXCR, one entry per CDR3 protein. This sample has about 220,000 distinct CDR3 sequences, with approximately 3.3% found just once. Trimming removed 4 bases from V and 2 bases from J, with 11 bases in between. This CDR3 spans 14 amino acids. From germline, CDR1 is SGHRS and CDR2 YFSETQ. This sequence originates from a man between 18 and 35 years old who received the YFV17D yellow fever vaccine. The chain uses TRBV5-1 and TRBJ2-3, with D tentatively TRBD1 or TRBD2 (7 bases each). This sample comprised CD4+ T cells sorted from PBMCs, obtained 10 days after the yellow fever booster vaccination. CDR3 protein: CASSQGGNTDTQYF. CDR3 nucleotide sequence: TGCGCCAGCAGCCAGGGGGGGAACACAGATACGCAGTATTTT.